The 29 T cell receptor beta chains below come from one sample, sequenced in a study of technical replicates of blood from a few donors. Clones were sequenced by immunoSEQ multiplex PCR, and TCRdb holds only the in-frame ones, with some missing. The table has 85,000 to 90,000 clones, roughly 90% seen once. Sample: T cells isolated from PBMCs. These receptors were obtained from a human donor in good health.

The V gene is TRBV14, the J gene TRBJ2-7; D is perhaps TRBD2 (5 bases). V was cut by 0 bases and J by 1 base, with 10 bases left in between. The CDR3 runs 15 residues. In germline, CDR1 is SGHDN, CDR2 FVKESK. CDR3 bases: TGTGCCAGCAGCCAAGAGTCCCCGGGGTCCTACGAGCAGTACTTC. It specifies CASSQESPGSYEQYF.

To note about this clone: An end of the junction differs from the germline gene, which may be a read error. The V gene is TRBV30, the J gene TRBJ2-3, with a tentative D call TRBD2 (5 bases). CDR1 and CDR2 from the germline V gene are GTSNPN and SVGIG (reference sequence). The CDR3 loop spans 11 amino acids. The CDR3 DNA reads TGTGCCGGGAGCAACACAGATACGCAGTATTTT. Residues: CAGSNTDTQYF. The full variable domain, rest sourced from reference TRBV30 and TRBJ2-3, is SQTIHQWPATLVQPVGSPLSLECTVEGTSNPNLYWYRQAAGRGLQLLFYSVGIGQISSEVPQNLSASRPQDRQFILSSKKLLLSDSGFYLCAGSNTDTQYFGPGTRLTVL.

This clone was seen a single time. The rearrangement joins TRBV28 to TRBJ1-4; 7 bases map to TRBD1. The junction had 3 bases not matched to a gene; V was cut back by 6 bases and J by 2 bases. Germline loops: CDR1 MDHEN, CDR2 SYDVKM. The CDR3 has 14 amino acids. The CDR3: CASSQGETNEKLFF. The CDR3 nucleotides are TGTGCCAGCAGCCAGGGGGAGACTAATGAAAAACTGTTTTTT.

The V and J genes are TRBV29-1 and TRBJ2-7; 11 bases are shared with TRBD1. The germline V gene encodes CDR1 SQVTM and CDR2 ANQGSEA. V was clipped by 4 bases and J by 6 bases; unmatched bases: 11. The CDR3 sequence is 15 residues long. In nucleotides, the CDR3 is TGCAGCGTTGCTAGAGGGACAGGGGGTCGAGTCGAGCAGTACTTC. Amino acid sequence: CSVARGTGGRVEQYF.

The chain links TRBV19 to TRBJ2-1; 10 nucleotides line up with TRBD1. The CDR3 runs to 15 residues. Trimming removed 8 bases from V and 3 bases from J; junction bases left unmatched: 7. Per germline, CDR1 LNHDA and CDR2 SQIVND (reference sequence). The CDR3 reads CASRGDRGSYNEQFF. CDR3 bases: TGTGCCAGTCGGGGGGACAGGGGTAGCTACAATGAGCAGTTCTTC.

The rearrangement links TRBV11-2 to TRBJ1-4; 10 nucleotides line up with TRBD1. The length of the CDR3 is 15 residues. Trimming cost V 4 bases and J 6 bases; bases outside gene matches: 5. Germline V CDR1 and CDR2: SGHAT, FQNNGV. The CDR3 here is CASSSSDRGDEKLFF. CDR3 coding DNA: TGTGCCAGCAGCTCTTCGGACAGGGGGGATGAAAAACTGTTTTTT.

V usage is TRBV2 and J usage is TRBJ2-5, with TRBD2 as a possible D gene (6 bases). The CDR3 has 15 amino acids. Germline V lookup: CDR1 SNHLY, CDR2 FYNNEI. The V end was cut by 9 bases, the J end by 1 base, with 18 bases between. CDR3 residues: CASLMEPGLQETQYF. The CDR3 DNA sequence: TGTGCCAGTTTGATGGAACCGGGACTCCAAGAGACCCAGTACTTC.

V and J are TRBV6-5 and TRBJ2-3; the match to TRBD2 covers 12 bases. The V gene's germline CDR1 is MNHEY and CDR2 SVGAGI. The CDR3 is 16 amino acids. With 4 bases clipped from V and 1 base from J, the junction kept 3 bases outside the gene matches. CDR3 amino acids: CASSSLAGGGTDTQYF. The DNA of the CDR3 is TGTGCCAGCAGTTCCCTAGCGGGAGGGGGCACAGATACGCAGTATTTT.

The rearrangement uses TRBV4-1 and TRBJ2-3; 8 nucleotides match TRBD2. V shed 6 bases, J shed 0 bases, and the junction held 8 bases outside the gene matches. CDR1 is MGHRA, CDR2 YSYEKL, per germline. The CDR3 spans 16 residues. CDR3 residues: CASRNPRGASTDTQYF. CDR3 DNA sequence: TGCGCCAGCAGGAATCCGCGGGGGGCTAGCACAGATACGCAGTATTTT.

V gene TRBV5-6 combines with J gene TRBJ2-2; 9 nucleotides match TRBD1. This CDR3 spans 16 amino acids. V trimming: 3 bases; J trimming: 5 bases; junction bases outside the gene matches: 8. Germline CDR1 and CDR2: SGHDT and YYEEEE. CDR3 residues: CASSWVDGQGTGELFF. The DNA for the CDR3 is TGTGCCAGCAGCTGGGTGGATGGACAGGGGACCGGGGAGCTGTTTTTT.

The chain couples TRBV28 to TRBJ2-7; no clear D. This CDR3 spans 12 amino acids. The V gene lost 2 bases and the J gene lost 4 bases, with 6 bases spanning the gap. The germline CDR1 and CDR2 sequences are MDHEN and SYDVKM. The CDR3 region has the DNA TGTGCCAGCAGTTTAGGTCGGTACGAGCAGTACTTC. As protein: CASSLGRYEQYF.

The chain couples TRBV4-2 to TRBJ1-2; D may be TRBD1 (5 bases). CDR3 size: 15 residues. Germline V gives CDR1 LGHNA, CDR2 YNFKEQ. V was shortened by 1 base and J by 2 bases, with 11 bases between the two germline ends. CDR3 amino acids: CASSQAVTDNYGYTF. CDR3 bases: TGTGCCAGCAGCCAAGCCGTGACAGACAACTATGGCTACACCTTC.

The chain employs TRBV6-5 and TRBJ2-2; 10 nucleotides match TRBD1. This CDR3 has 15 amino acids. Germline values: CDR1 MNHEY, CDR2 SVGAGI. The trim removed 6 bases at V and 7 bases at J, leaving 8 bases unmatched. CDR3 in DNA: TGTGCCAGCAGACCCCCGACAGGGGGCAGCGGGGAGCTGTTTTTT. Translated: CASRPPTGGSGELFF.

This clone was observed a single time. The chain couples TRBV19 to TRBJ1-1; maybe TRBD1 (5 bases). The CDR3 contains 14 residues. Per the germline V gene, CDR1 is LNHDA and CDR2 is SQIVND (reference sequence). The ends were cut back, 1 base at V and 2 bases at J, with 8 bases in the middle. DNA of the CDR3: TGTGCCAGTAGTATAGGCGGGGGAAACACTGAAGCTTTCTTT. Its translation: CASSIGGGNTEAFF.

This chain connects TRBV11-3 to TRBJ2-7; perhaps TRBD1 as D (5 bases). The CDR3 runs 12 residues. Trimming left V 5 bases short and J 5 bases short, with 10 bases between. CDR1 and CDR2 (germline): SGHNT, YENEEA. CDR3 in DNA: TGTGCCAGCAGCCCCCCGACAGACGAGCAGTACTTC. Translation gives CASSPPTDEQYF.

CDR3 residues: CASSSESGTGWTNTEAFF. CDR3 nucleotides: TGTGCCAGCAGCTCCGAATCCGGGACAGGGTGGACGAACACTGAAGCTTTCTTT. The rearrangement joins TRBV7-6 to TRBJ1-1, with TRBD1 matching over 9 bases. The CDR3 is 18 amino acids. The trim removed 4 bases at V and 1 base at J, leaving 13 bases unmatched. The V gene's germline CDR1 is SGHVS and CDR2 FNYEAQ.

There are a few counts of this clone. The chain carries TRBV10-3 and TRBJ2-7; no clear D. From germline, CDR1 is ENHRY and CDR2 SYGVKD. This CDR3 comprises 11 residues. The CDR3 DNA reads as TGTGCTGCGATGAGTTTGTACGAGCAGTACTTC. It specifies CAAMSLYEQYF.

The rearrangement links TRBV13 to TRBJ2-5; 9 nucleotides line up with TRBD2. This CDR3 is built from 16 residues. J was trimmed by 5 bases and V by 3 bases; bases with no gene match: 10. Germline lookup yields CDR1 PRHDT and CDR2 FYEKMQ (reference sequence). The CDR3: CASSFRTSASAETQYF. Here the CDR3 DNA reads TGTGCCAGCAGCTTCCGGACTAGCGCTTCCGCCGAGACCCAGTACTTC.

The chain uses TRBV19 and TRBJ1-3; no clear D gene. CDR1 LNHDA and CDR2 SQIVND come from the germline V gene (reference sequence). V lost 5 bases and J lost 0, with 5 bases in between. This CDR3 is 13 amino acids long. CDR3 sequence: CASSRGSGNTIYF. The CDR3 DNA follows: TGTGCCAGTAGTCGGGGCTCTGGAAACACCATATATTTT.

The chain joins TRBV6-6 to TRBJ2-5; 12 bases agree with TRBD1. This CDR3 spans 16 amino acids. The V segment lost 10 bases and the J segment 1 base; nucleotides outside the gene matches: 10. From germline, CDR1 is MNHNY and CDR2 SVGAGI (reference sequence). CDR3 protein: CATGTGGISGQETQYF. CDR3 nucleotides: TGTGCCACCGGGACAGGGGGCATATCGGGCCAAGAGACCCAGTACTTC.

The genes are TRBV25-1 and TRBJ1-3; 7 nucleotides agree with TRBD1. The CDR3 spans 17 residues. Germline V CDR1 and CDR2: MGHDK, SYGVNS. V trimming: 6 bases; J trimming: 0 bases; junction bases outside the gene matches: 11. This CDR3 is CASSPGTVVFSGNTIYF. The CDR3 DNA sequence: TGTGCCAGCAGCCCCGGGACAGTCGTATTCTCTGGAAACACCATATATTTT.

The chain employs TRBV7-9 and TRBJ2-7; no clear D gene. Trimming pared 4 bases from V and 4 bases from J, leaving 5 bases between. The CDR3 runs 11 residues. CDR1 is SEHNR, CDR2 FQNEAQ, per germline (reference sequence). The CDR3 bases are TGTGCCAGCAGCTCTTTTTACGAGCAGTACTTC. Translating it yields CASSSFYEQYF.

The chain is built from TRBV4-1 and TRBJ2-1; 9 bases agree with TRBD2. J lost 8 bases, V lost 6 bases, and 11 bases had no gene match. Germline values: CDR1 MGHRA, CDR2 YSYEKL. The CDR3 has 15 residues. The CDR3 nucleotides are TGCGCCAGCAGTCAGGGACTAGCTGGGGGCTATGAGCAGTTCTTC. This gives the protein CASSQGLAGGYEQFF.

This clone was recorded only once. The rearrangement uses TRBV18 and TRBJ1-4, with D maybe TRBD1 (6 bases). The ends were cut back, 6 bases at V and 7 bases at J, with 21 bases in the middle. CDR1 KGHSH and CDR2 LQKENI come from the germline V gene. The CDR3 contains 16 residues. The CDR3 nucleotides are TGTGCCAGCTCGGATATGATTACAGGGACCGGTGAAAAACTGTTTTTT. Its protein product is CASSDMITGTGEKLFF. Full variable domain (rest looked up from reference TRBV18 and TRBJ1-4): NAGVMQNPRHLVRRRGQEARLRCSPMKGHSHVYWYRQLPEEGLKFMVYLQKENIIDESGMPKERFSAEFPKEGPSILRIQQVVRGDSAAYFCASSDMITGTGEKLFFGSGTQLSVL.

The chain links TRBV27 to TRBJ2-7; no clear D gene. Germline values: CDR1 MNHEY, CDR2 SMNVEV (reference sequence). The CDR3 extends over 13 amino acids. The V gene lost 0 bases and the J gene lost 3 bases, with 6 bases spanning the gap. The chain's CDR3 is CASSLSTLYEQYF. The CDR3 DNA follows: TGTGCCAGCAGTTTATCTACTCTCTACGAGCAGTACTTC.

V is TRBV7-8 and J is TRBJ1-1, with D possibly TRBD1 on 6 matching bases. The CDR3 has 16 residues. V shed 5 bases and J shed 8 bases, with 24 bases lying between them. Germline lookup yields CDR1 SGHVS and CDR2 FQNEAQ. The CDR3 sequence: CASSLGGGQTGSEAFF. CDR3 coding DNA: TGTGCCAGCAGCCTAGGCGGAGGACAGACCGGATCCGAAGCTTTCTTT.

The chain links TRBV28 to TRBJ2-3; perhaps TRBD2 as D (6 bases). The CDR3 runs to 13 residues. The germline V and J ends were trimmed by 6 bases and 0 bases, with 7 bases remaining between them. CDR1 and CDR2 from the germline V gene are MDHEN and SYDVKM. CDR3 loop: CASRGTSTDTQYF. CDR3 sequence (DNA): TGTGCCAGCAGGGGGACTAGCACAGATACGCAGTATTTT.

This chain uses TRBV2 with TRBJ1-1; 9 bases align to TRBD1. V lost 6 bases to trimming and J lost 5 bases; unmatched junction nucleotides: 1. The CDR3 is 12 residues long. The germline gives CDR1 SNHLY, CDR2 FYNNEI. The DNA of the CDR3 is TGTGCCAGCAGGGGACAGGGAACTGAAGCTTTCTTT. Translating gives CASRGQGTEAFF.

The chain has TRBV11-2 and TRBJ2-3, with no clear D. Germline CDR1 SGHAT, CDR2 FQNNGV. With 4 bases removed from V and 1 base from J, the gap between germline ends came to 9 bases. The CDR3 spans 14 residues. In DNA form, the CDR3 reads TGTGCCAGCAGCTCTTTTGTCGGCACAGATACGCAGTATTTT. It translates to CASSSFVGTDTQYF.